The rows below give T cell receptor beta chains drawn from one sample of a study of shared clonotypes between healthy human individuals. Measured with immunoSEQ multiplex PCR; TCRdb has only the in-frame clones, and not every one. The sample comprises millions of clones, roughly 94% of which are singletons, and 0.1% to 0.15% rests with the top ten. The sample taken for sequencing was naive CD4+ T cells sorted from blood. The receptor source for this set is a man aged 18-30 years in good health. The CDR3 runs from the conserved cysteine through the conserved F or W. A D gene is named only where the DNA matches it firmly. Rows give clone size only sometimes, using once, few, many, or a class for an expanded clone.

>19|TRBV13|TRBD2|NA|TRBJ2-2
CASSLNLAGGPYDTGELFF
TGTGCCAGCAGCTTAAATCTAGCGGGAGGGCCCTACGACACCGGGGAGCTGTTTTTT
>13|TRBV18|NA|NA|TRBJ1-6
CASSWDYNSPLHF
TGTGCCAGCTCATGGGATTATAATTCACCCCTCCACTTT
>15|TRBV9|TRBD1|NA|TRBJ1-4
CASSPRQGASEKLFF
TGTGCCAGCAGCCCCCGACAGGGGGCTAGTGAAAAACTGTTTTTT
>12|TRBV19|NA|NA|TRBJ1-3
CASSISGNTIYF
TGTGCCAGTAGTATTTCGGGAAACACCATATATTTT
>16|TRBV18|TRBD2|NA|TRBJ2-7
CASSHLAGGSSYEQYF
TGTGCCAGCTCCCACCTAGCGGGGGGCAGCTCCTACGAGCAGTACTTC
>11|TRBV19|NA|once|TRBJ2-3
CASSHFDTQYF
TGTGCCAGTAGTCATTTCGATACGCAGTATTTT
>17|TRBV5-1|NA|NA|TRBJ1-1
CASSLYRLDRPNTEAFF
TGCGCCAGCAGCTTGTACAGGCTGGATCGCCCAAACACTGAAGCTTTCTTT
>11|TRBV20-1|NA|NA|TRBJ2-5
CSASTLETQYF
TGCAGTGCTTCGACCCTTGAGACCCAGTACTTC
>13|TRBV9|NA|NA|TRBJ2-3
CAGRLGATDTQYF
TGTGCCGGTAGACTGGGAGCCACAGATACGCAGTATTTT
>14|TRBV15|NA|NA|TRBJ1-1
CATSRDILNTEAFF
TGTGCCACCAGCAGAGATATATTAAACACTGAAGCTTTCTTT
>18|TRBV5-1|TRBD2|NA|TRBJ2-1
CASSLVPSGANPYNEQFF
TGCGCCAGCAGCTTGGTGCCTAGCGGGGCGAATCCCTACAATGAGCAGTTCTTC
>12|TRBV10-3|NA|once|TRBJ1-5
CAISELDQPQHF
TGTGCCATCAGTGAACTGGATCAGCCCCAGCATTTT
>13|TRBV10-1|TRBD1|NA|TRBJ1-4
CASSPTGNEKLFF
TGCGCCAGCAGCCCGACAGGGAATGAAAAACTGTTTTTT
>15|TRBV5-6|TRBD2|NA|TRBJ2-3
CASSRGLAGPDTQYF
TGTGCCAGCAGCCGTGGACTAGCGGGACCAGATACGCAGTATTTT
>14|TRBV2|TRBD1|NA|TRBJ1-1
CASRTGQTNTEAFF
TGTGCCAGCAGAACGGGACAGACGAACACTGAAGCTTTCTTT
>14|TRBV11-2|NA|NA|TRBJ2-7
CASSVRDLSYEQYF
TGTGCCAGCAGCGTACGGGACCTCTCCTACGAGCAGTACTTC
>13|TRBV2|NA|NA|TRBJ1-6
CASSAGFNSPLHF
TGTGCCAGCAGTGCAGGGTTTAATTCACCCCTCCACTTT
>14|TRBV5-1|NA|NA|TRBJ2-7
CASSPQEPHYEQYF
TGCGCCAGCAGCCCCCAGGAACCCCACTACGAGCAGTACTTC
>15|TRBV5-1|NA|NA|TRBJ1-5
CASRSGPSSNQPQHF
TGCGCCAGCAGGTCCGGGCCTAGTAGCAATCAGCCCCAGCATTTT
>15|TRBV11-2|TRBD2|NA|TRBJ2-1
CASSFTAGEQSEQFF
TGTGCCAGCAGCTTTACGGCGGGAGAACAGAGTGAGCAGTTCTTC
>15|TRBV9|TRBD1|NA|TRBJ2-5
CASSVVGTTGEIQYF
TGTGCCAGCAGCGTAGTAGGCACCACAGGGGAGATCCAGTACTTC
>15|TRBV7-9|TRBD1|NA|TRBJ2-5
CASSSQGRSQETQYF
TGTGCCAGCAGCTCACAGGGGCGTAGCCAAGAGACCCAGTACTTC
>12|TRBV15|NA|NA|TRBJ2-7
CATSRRKDEQYF
TGTGCCACCAGCAGACGCAAGGACGAGCAGTACTTC
>14|TRBV7-3|NA|NA|TRBJ2-2
CASSLPRNTGELFF
TGTGCCAGCAGCCTCCCCAGGAACACCGGGGAGCTGTTTTTT
>14|TRBV10-1|NA|NA|TRBJ1-3
CASSEFGSGNTIYF
TGCGCCAGCAGTGAGTTCGGTTCGGGAAACACCATATATTTT
>15|TRBV6-1|NA|NA|TRBJ2-4
CASSDEGTAKNIQYF
TGTGCCAGCAGTGACGAGGGCACAGCCAAAAACATTCAGTACTTC
>11|TRBV20-1|NA|NA|TRBJ2-7
CSAILNYEQYF
TGCAGTGCTATACTCAACTACGAGCAGTACTTC
>13|TRBV12-5|NA|NA|TRBJ2-3
CASGLVGSDTQYF
TGTGCTAGTGGTTTGGTAGGGTCGGATACGCAGTATTTT
>14|TRBV11-2|NA|NA|TRBJ2-7
CASSLISGPYEQYF
TGTGCCAGCAGCTTAATAAGCGGTCCCTACGAGCAGTACTTC
>16|TRBV5-1|NA|NA|TRBJ2-1
CASSVTATSLYNEQFF
TGCGCCAGCAGCGTGACGGCAACCTCGCTTTACAATGAGCAGTTCTTC
>17|TRBV7-2|NA|few|TRBJ2-1
CASTPGLAEGSYNEQFF
TGTGCCAGCACTCCGGGGTTGGCAGAAGGCTCCTACAATGAGCAGTTCTTC
>14|TRBV7-2|NA|NA|TRBJ2-7
CASSQGHSLYEQYF
TGTGCCAGCAGCCAAGGGCACTCTCTCTACGAGCAGTACTTC
>15|TRBV27|NA|NA|TRBJ1-4
CASSSPGGRNEKLFF
TGTGCCAGCAGTTCACCCGGGGGGAGGAACGAAAAACTGTTTTTT
>13|TRBV10-2|NA|few|TRBJ1-6
CASSDGRGTPLHF
TGCGCCAGCAGTGATGGTAGGGGAACACCCCTCCACTTT
>17|TRBV14|NA|NA|TRBJ2-3
CASSQAGTWGGLDTQYF
TGTGCCAGCAGCCAAGCCGGGACTTGGGGCGGTCTAGATACGCAGTATTTT
>12|TRBV10-1|NA|NA|TRBJ2-7
CASSDYQGEQYF
TGCGCCAGCAGTGATTACCAGGGGGAGCAGTACTTC
>14|TRBV5-1|NA|NA|TRBJ1-1
CASSLGSPNTEAFF
TGCGCCAGCAGCTTGGGTTCCCCGAACACTGAAGCTTTCTTT
>13|TRBV4-3|NA|once|TRBJ2-5
CASSQETGETQYF
TGCGCCAGCAGCCAAGAGACGGGAGAGACCCAGTACTTC
>11|TRBV6-5|NA|NA|TRBJ1-4
CASRSDEKLFF
TGTGCCAGCAGGTCGGATGAAAAACTGTTTTTT
>12|TRBV30|NA|NA|TRBJ1-1
CAWNQVNTEAFF
TGTGCCTGGAATCAGGTTAACACTGAAGCTTTCTTT
>14|TRBV10-1|NA|NA|TRBJ2-7
CASSLQEGPYEQYF
TGCGCCAGCAGTTTACAGGAGGGCCCCTACGAGCAGTACTTC
>13|TRBV29-1|NA|NA|TRBJ1-5
CSVVGGEEQPQHF
TGCAGCGTTGTTGGGGGGGAGGAACAGCCCCAGCATTTT
>14|TRBV11-2|TRBD1|NA|TRBJ1-4
CASSSDRGSEKLFF
TGTGCCAGCAGCTCCGACAGGGGGAGTGAAAAACTGTTTTTT
>16|TRBV21-1|NA|NA|TRBJ1-5
CASSKFGGLSNQPQHF
TGTGCCAGCAGCAAGTTCGGCGGACTTAGCAATCAGCCCCAGCATTTT
>15|TRBV6-5|NA|once|TRBJ2-1
CASSYGEASYNEQFF
TGTGCCAGCAGTTATGGTGAAGCCTCCTACAATGAGCAGTTCTTC
>14|TRBV27|TRBD1|NA|TRBJ1-4
CASSRQGTNEKLFF
TGTGCCAGCAGTCGACAGGGGACAAATGAAAAACTGTTTTTT
>14|TRBV7-9|TRBD1|NA|TRBJ2-5
CASSQGTAQETQYF
TGTGCCAGCTCCCAGGGGACAGCCCAAGAGACCCAGTACTTC
>15|TRBV7-9|TRBD1|once|TRBJ2-5
CASRPRTGGRETQYF
TGTGCCAGCAGACCTAGGACAGGGGGCCGGGAGACCCAGTACTTC
>13|TRBV6-4|NA|once|TRBJ1-5
CASSGTLGQPQHF
TGTGCCAGCAGTGGCACATTAGGTCAGCCCCAGCATTTT
>13|TRBV10-3|NA|NA|TRBJ1-1
CAISELGDTEAFF
TGTGCCATCAGTGAACTCGGGGACACTGAAGCTTTCTTT
>14|TRBV6-6|TRBD2|NA|TRBJ2-1
CASSRGLAGDEQFF
TGTGCCAGCAGCCGGGGACTAGCGGGGGATGAGCAGTTCTTC
>17|TRBV5-1|NA|NA|TRBJ2-5
CASSKGLLTGSQETQYF
TGCGCCAGCAGCAAAGGTCTTCTAACAGGGAGCCAAGAGACCCAGTACTTC
>16|TRBV5-1|NA|NA|TRBJ2-3
CASSLTRDVNTDTQYF
TGCGCCAGCAGCTTGACCCGGGACGTCAACACAGATACGCAGTATTTT
>14|TRBV29-1|TRBD1|NA|TRBJ1-2
CSVEDPAGGYGYTF
TGCAGCGTTGAAGATCCGGCAGGGGGATATGGCTACACCTTC
>14|TRBV6-1|NA|NA|TRBJ1-2
CASLIIRANYGYTF
TGTGCCAGCTTGATCATAAGGGCTAACTATGGCTACACCTTC
>14|TRBV2|TRBD1|NA|TRBJ1-5
CASKPDRSNQPQHF
TGTGCCAGCAAACCGGACAGGTCCAATCAGCCCCAGCATTTT
>15|TRBV10-3|TRBD1|NA|TRBJ2-1
CAISERTGAYNEQFF
TGTGCCATCAGTGAGCGGACAGGAGCCTACAATGAGCAGTTCTTC
>15|TRBV11-2|TRBD2|NA|TRBJ2-7
CASSSRLAGPYEQYF
TGTGCCAGCAGCTCCCGCCTAGCGGGTCCCTACGAGCAGTACTTC
>14|TRBV11-3|TRBD2|NA|TRBJ2-1
CASSLGLAGGEQFF
TGTGCCAGCAGCTTAGGGCTAGCGGGGGGCGAGCAGTTCTTC